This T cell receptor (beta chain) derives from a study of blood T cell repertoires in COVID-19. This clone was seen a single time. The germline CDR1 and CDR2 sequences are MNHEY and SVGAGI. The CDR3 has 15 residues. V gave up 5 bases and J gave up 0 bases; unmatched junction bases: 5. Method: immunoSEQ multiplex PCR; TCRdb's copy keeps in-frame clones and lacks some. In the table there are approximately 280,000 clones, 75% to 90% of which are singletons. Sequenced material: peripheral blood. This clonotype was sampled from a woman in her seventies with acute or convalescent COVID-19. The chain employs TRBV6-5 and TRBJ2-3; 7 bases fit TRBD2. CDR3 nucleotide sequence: TGTGCCAGCAGTAGAGGTAGCGGGAGCACAGATACGCAGTATTTT. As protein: CASSRGSGSTDTQYF.